The rows below give T cell receptor beta chains drawn from one sample of a study of identifying expanded T cells in peripheral blood. TCRdb's copy holds only in-frame clones and misses some; the assay was immunoSEQ multiplex PCR. The sample yields some 91,000 clones, about 91% seen once. The sample comprised blood. These receptors all stem from a person aged 18-70 years in good health. The CDR3 runs from the conserved cysteine through the conserved F or W. D genes are given only for firm matches. Expanded clones get a size class; other rows say once, few or many, or leave the size out.

TRBV9	TRBJ2-5	-	-	TGTGCCAGCAGCGTAGTGGGCGGAAAGGGGACCCAGTACTTC	CASSVVGGKGTQYF
TRBV5-1	TRBJ2-1	-	TRBD1	TGCGCCAGCAGCTGGGGACAGGTCGACGATGAGCAGTTCTTC	CASSWGQVDDEQFF
TRBV7-2	TRBJ2-3	-	-	TGTGCCAGCAGCGCAAGCGGCAGCAGGGATACGCAGTATTTT	CASSASGSRDTQYF
TRBV7-9	TRBJ2-7	-	-	TGTGCCAGCAGCCTCGGGGGTGACGTCCACGAGCAGTACTTC	CASSLGGDVHEQYF
TRBV5-4	TRBJ2-3	-	-	TGTGCCAGCAGCTTGGCTCTCTCACTTAGCACAGATACGCAGTATTTT	CASSLALSLSTDTQYF
TRBV23-1	TRBJ2-6	few	-	TGCGCCAGCAGTCAATCGGTCAGGGCCTTCTCTGGGGCCAACGTCCTGACTTTC	CASSQSVRAFSGANVLTF
TRBV14	TRBJ1-2	once	TRBD1	TGTGCCAGCAGCCCCGGGACAGTTTATGGCTACACCTTC	CASSPGTVYGYTF
TRBV7-9	TRBJ2-7	-	TRBD1	TGTGCCAGCAGCTCCCCGCCAGGGACAGGGGACGAGCAGTACTTC	CASSSPPGTGDEQYF
TRBV10-3	TRBJ2-7	-	TRBD2	TGTGCCATCAGTGATACGGGACTAGCGACCTACGAGCAGTACTTC	CAISDTGLATYEQYF
TRBV7-6	TRBJ2-2	once	-	TGTGCCAGCAGCTTAGGGGGGGTAGGAACCGGGGAGCTGTTTTTT	CASSLGGVGTGELFF
TRBV9	TRBJ1-3	-	-	TGTGCCAGCAATGGGGGTCCGGGAAACACCATATATTTT	CASNGGPGNTIYF
TRBV28	TRBJ1-1	-	TRBD1	TGTGCCAGCAGGCCCCCGGGACAGGGGGCCGTAACTGAAGCTTTCTTT	CASRPPGQGAVTEAFF
TRBV7-3	TRBJ2-3	-	TRBD2	TGTGCCAGCAGCTTAACGTGGGGACTAGGGGCCACAGATACGCAGTATTTT	CASSLTWGLGATDTQYF
TRBV6-1	TRBJ2-3	-	TRBD2	TGTGCCAGCAGACTAGCGGGAGATTTAGATACGCAGTATTTT	CASRLAGDLDTQYF
TRBV5-4	TRBJ2-3	-	TRBD2	TGTGCCAGCAGCCTTGGGAGGGGAGCTAGCACAGATACGCAGTATTTT	CASSLGRGASTDTQYF
TRBV28	TRBJ2-3	-	-	TGTGCCAGCAGTTTATTGGTCGCAGGGGCCGGATCCGCTTTGTATTTT	CASSLLVAGAGSALYF
TRBV9	TRBJ2-7	-	-	TGTGCCAGCAGCGTAGATCCAGGGGGAGGGGAGCAGTACTTC	CASSVDPGGGEQYF
TRBV5-5	TRBJ1-4	few	-	TGTGCCAGCAGCCGGGAGGGGGGCTGGGGTGAAAAACTGTTTTTT	CASSREGGWGEKLFF
TRBV11-2	TRBJ2-3	-	TRBD2	TGTGCCAGCAGCCGCGGGGGGATCACAGATACGCAGTATTTT	CASSRGGITDTQYF
TRBV7-9	TRBJ1-2	-	-	TGTGCCAGCAGCTTAGGGCATGGCTACACCTTC	CASSLGHGYTF
TRBV7-2	TRBJ2-7	-	TRBD2	TGTGCCAGCAGCATGCAGGGACTAGCGGGAGTCGAGCAGTACTTC	CASSMQGLAGVEQYF
TRBV2	TRBJ2-7	-	TRBD2	TGTGCCAGCAGGATTGCCCCGGGACTAGCGAGTTACGAGCAGTACTTC	CASRIAPGLASYEQYF
TRBV5-8	TRBJ1-5	-	-	TGTGCCAGCAGCTTGGCTTTGGGGGACCGTCACGAGCCCCAGCATTTT	CASSLALGDRHEPQHF
TRBV5-5	TRBJ2-2	-	-	TGTGCCAGCAGCCGTACAGCGGGGAACACCGGGGAGCTGTTTTTT	CASSRTAGNTGELFF
TRBV14	TRBJ2-3	-	-	TGTGCCAGCAGCCAAGGAGTAGGTGCCCTTCGAAACACAGATACGCAGTATTTT	CASSQGVGALRNTDTQYF
TRBV28	TRBJ1-2	-	-	TGTGCCAGCAGGGGGGCAGGCAACTATGGCTACACCTTC	CASRGAGNYGYTF
TRBV25-1	TRBJ1-6	few	-	TGTGCCAGCAGTGAGGGCGGGACTTCACCCCTCCACTTT	CASSEGGTSPLHF
TRBV15	TRBJ2-6	-	TRBD1	TGTGCCACCAGCAGGGATCACCGGGACAGGGGGCTTTCAGGGGCCAACGTCCTGACTTTC	CATSRDHRDRGLSGANVLTF
TRBV2	TRBJ2-7	-	-	TGTGCCAGCAGTGAAGATCCTGCAGGGAGTTACGAGCAGTACTTC	CASSEDPAGSYEQYF
TRBV5-6	TRBJ2-1	-	TRBD2	TGTGCCAGCAGCTTGGTGGGACTAGCGGGGGTCAAGAATGAGCAGTTCTTC	CASSLVGLAGVKNEQFF
TRBV6-1	TRBJ1-6	few	TRBD1	TGTGCCAGCAGTGAAAGGGGGGACAGGGATTCACCCCTCCACTTT	CASSERGDRDSPLHF
TRBV10-3	TRBJ2-3	-	-	TGTGCCATCAGCCCAGCGACAGATACGCAGTATTTT	CAISPATDTQYF
TRBV28	TRBJ2-3	-	TRBD2	TGTGCCAACCAAAAAGCGGGAGGGGCAACAGATACGCAGTATTTT	CANQKAGGATDTQYF
TRBV9	TRBJ1-2	few	-	TGTGCCAGCAGATCGTGGGCCGCGTCAGACTATGGCTACACCTTC	CASRSWAASDYGYTF
TRBV7-2	TRBJ1-2	-	-	TGTGCCAGCAGCTTAAATCCAAACTATGGCTACACCTTC	CASSLNPNYGYTF
TRBV5-4	TRBJ2-5	-	TRBD2	TGTGCCAGCAGCTTTGGAGCGGGGCTTCGGGAGACCCAGTACTTC	CASSFGAGLRETQYF
TRBV14	TRBJ2-7	-	-	TGTGCCAGCAGCCAAGACAGGGTACACGAGCAGTACTTC	CASSQDRVHEQYF
TRBV4-2	TRBJ2-1	-	TRBD2	TGTGCCAGCAGCCAAGAGAGTTCCAGCGGGGTTAACAATGAGCAGTTCTTC	CASSQESSSGVNNEQFF
TRBV5-1	TRBJ2-3	-	-	TGCGCCAGCAGCCACTCGGGGGCCTGGGGAGATACGCAGTATTTT	CASSHSGAWGDTQYF
TRBV29-1	TRBJ1-2	-	TRBD1	TGCAGCGTTGTAGGGACAGGGGACTATGGCTACACCTTC	CSVVGTGDYGYTF